Below, one T cell receptor beta chain is given with its context. This specimen belongs to a study of T cell changes during pregnancy in multiple sclerosis. Here immunoSEQ multiplex PCR was the method, and the copy in TCRdb shows in-frame clones only, minus some. The table includes under 70,000 clones, approximately 92% detected once. The receptor's source is a female donor in good health, enrolled as a control in a pregnancy study. Sequences were derived from peripheral blood, sampled in the third trimester of pregnancy.

CDR3 residues: CASSAHPTQGAIPQHF. The CDR3 DNA is TGCGCCAGCAGCGCACACCCAACGCAGGGGGCGATACCCCAGCATTTT. The rearrangement joins TRBV5-1 to TRBJ1-5; 8 bases agree with TRBD1. Germline CDR1 is SGHRS and CDR2 is YFSETQ. V gave up 4 bases and J gave up 10 bases; unmatched junction bases: 16. The CDR3 loop spans 16 amino acids. Looking up the rest from reference TRBV5-1 and TRBJ1-5 gives the full variable domain: KAGVTQTPRYLIKTRGQQVTLSCSPISGHRSVSWYQQTPGQGLQFLFEYFSETQRNKGNFPGRFSGRQFSNSRSEMNVSTLELGDSALYLCASSAHPTQGAIPQHFGDGTRLSIL.